A single sample is the source of the 28 T cell receptor beta chains below, sequenced in a study of long-term antiretroviral therapy in people with HIV. Version v3.0 of the immunoSEQ assay was performed at survey level. The protocol was immunoSEQ multiplex PCR, while the TCRdb copy is restricted to in-frame clones and leaves out a portion. The data show over 35,000 clones, 86% seen once. This specimen consisted of unsorted PBMCs, obtained just before starting antiretroviral therapy. The receptors were gathered from a woman younger than 35 with HIV.

The chain is built from TRBV7-2 and TRBJ1-5, with D hard to call. The CDR3 spans 14 residues. V dropped 2 bases and J dropped 5 bases, with 10 bases sitting between them. CDR1 and CDR2 from the germline V gene are SGHTA and FQGNSA. The CDR3 sequence: CASSLKSWDQPQHF. CDR3 coding DNA: TGTGCCAGCAGCTTAAAGTCCTGGGATCAGCCCCAGCATTTT.

The chain uses TRBV9 and TRBJ2-3; D remains ambiguous. Germline V gene sequence: CDR1 SGDLS, CDR2 YYNGEE. CDR3 length: 14 residues. V was pared by 0 bases and J by 5 bases, with 10 bases between. Written as DNA, the CDR3 is TGTGCCAGCAGCGTAGAGTCTGAAAGAGATACGCAGTATTTT. It codes for CASSVESERDTQYF.

The genes are TRBV7-3 and TRBJ2-2; the D gene is possibly TRBD1 (6 bases). Germline V gene lookup returns CDR1 SGHTA and CDR2 FQGTGA. V lost 4 bases and J 2 bases, leaving 11 bases between the germline ends. The CDR3 extends over 15 amino acids. CDR3 in DNA: TGTGCCAGCAGCTCCGCACAGGGTAACACCGGGGAGCTGTTTTTT. Translating it yields CASSSAQGNTGELFF.

The chain links TRBV19 to TRBJ2-1, with 10 bases that match TRBD2. V lost 2 bases and J lost 7; bases outside the gene matches: 5. Germline CDR1 reads LNHDA; CDR2 reads SQIVND (reference sequence). The CDR3 is 15 amino acids. For the CDR3, the DNA is TGTGCCAGTAGTATAAAGAAGGGACTAGCGAATGAGCAGTTCTTC. Amino acid sequence: CASSIKKGLANEQFF.

The chain employs TRBV5-1 and TRBJ1-1; D is ambiguous. V was pared by 3 bases and J by 6 bases, with 6 bases between. There are 11 residues in the CDR3. Germline CDR1 is SGHRS and CDR2 is YFSETQ. CDR3 DNA: TGCGCCAGCAGCTCCGGCGCTGAAGCTTTCTTT. This translates into CASSSGAEAFF.

J is TRBJ2-7 and V is TRBV13, with 11 bases lining up with TRBD1. With 5 bases clipped from V and 6 bases from J, the junction kept 6 bases outside the gene matches. The germline CDR1 and CDR2 sequences are PRHDT and FYEKMQ (reference sequence). This CDR3 is built from 14 residues. The CDR3, as DNA: TGTGCCAGCAGCAACCGGGACAGGGGGGCCGAGCAGTACTTC. It is translated as CASSNRDRGAEQYF.

The chain recombines TRBV5-6 with TRBJ2-7; 8 nucleotides match TRBD1. The CDR3 runs to 14 residues. The ends lost 4 bases at V and 2 bases at J; junction bases unmatched: 5. Per germline, CDR1 SGHDT and CDR2 YYEEEE. As DNA, the CDR3 is TGTGCCAGCAGCGTCGGGACAGGACCCTACGAGCAGTACTTC. It translates to CASSVGTGPYEQYF.

V usage is TRBV5-1 and J usage is TRBJ2-5; 13 nucleotides align to TRBD2. Germline V gives CDR1 SGHRS, CDR2 YFSETQ. The CDR3 extends over 17 amino acids. J was trimmed by 0 bases and V by 2 bases; bases with no gene match: 4. The CDR3 sequence is CASSFRTSGSYQETQYF. The CDR3 nucleotides read TGCGCCAGCAGCTTTAGGACTAGCGGGAGTTACCAAGAGACCCAGTACTTC.

This clone was seen a few times. The chain links TRBV19 to TRBJ1-1; TRBD1 matches 7 bases. V lost 5 bases to trimming and J lost 0 bases; unmatched junction nucleotides: 6. Germline loops: CDR1 LNHDA, CDR2 SQIVND (reference sequence). The CDR3 contains 15 residues. The CDR3 DNA reads as TGTGCCAGTAGTGCTGGACAGGTCTTGAACACTGAAGCTTTCTTT. Amino acids: CASSAGQVLNTEAFF.

Of note for this clone: Other DNA sequences in this specimen translate into the identical CDR3. The rearrangement links TRBV9 to TRBJ2-3; maybe TRBD2 (5 bases). Germline V gives CDR1 SGDLS, CDR2 YYNGEE. The V and J ends lost 0 bases and 0 bases respectively, with 8 bases between them. The CDR3 has 15 residues. CDR3 bases: TGTGCCAGCAGCGTAGCAAGCGGCAGCACAGATACGCAGTATTTT. It yields the protein CASSVASGSTDTQYF. The full variable domain, rest sourced from reference TRBV9 and TRBJ2-3, is DSGVTQTPKHLITATGQRVTLRCSPRSGDLSVYWYQQSLDQGLQFLIQYYNGEERAKGNILERFSAQQFPDLHSELNLSSLELGDSALYFCASSVASGSTDTQYFGPGTRLTVL.

This chain links TRBV27 with TRBJ2-1; 7 nucleotides line up with TRBD1. The CDR3 has 13 residues. V dropped 5 bases and J dropped 14; count of bases not matched to a gene: 12. Germline V gene sequence: CDR1 MNHEY, CDR2 SMNVEV (reference sequence). The CDR3 loop is CASSPNFRDRKFF. The CDR3 bases are TGTGCCAGCAGTCCTAACTTCCGGGACAGAAAGTTCTTC.

The chain carries TRBV28 and TRBJ2-3; 8 bases line up with TRBD1. This CDR3 has 15 residues. V trimming: 2 bases; J trimming: 4 bases; junction bases outside the gene matches: 5. The germline V gene encodes CDR1 MDHEN and CDR2 SYDVKM. The CDR3 sequence: CASSLGGQGADTQYF. Here the CDR3 DNA reads TGTGCCAGCAGTTTAGGTGGACAGGGTGCAGATACGCAGTATTTT.

This chain links TRBV7-9 with TRBJ2-1, with 7 positions matching TRBD2. CDR1 and CDR2 (germline): SEHNR, FQNEAQ (reference sequence). J lost 4 bases, V lost 8 bases, and 11 bases had no gene match. The CDR3 is 15 residues long. CDR3: CASQPRAGVYNEQFF. DNA for the CDR3: TGTGCCAGCCAACCTAGGGCGGGAGTTTACAATGAGCAGTTCTTC.

This chain joins TRBV7-9 and TRBJ2-7; D is unresolved. V was cut by 2 bases and J by 1 base, with 6 bases left in between. This CDR3 contains 13 residues. Per the germline V gene, CDR1 is SEHNR and CDR2 is FQNEAQ (reference sequence). CDR3 coding DNA: TGTGCCAGCAGCTTAAGCCCTTCCTACGAGCAGTACTTC. Translated: CASSLSPSYEQYF.

V is TRBV4-1 and J is TRBJ2-1, with 7 positions matching TRBD1. The CDR3 spans 16 residues. V was pared by 1 base and J by 3 bases, with 6 bases of the junction left unmatched. The germline CDR1 and CDR2 sequences are MGHRA and YSYEKL. Here the CDR3 DNA reads TGCGCCAGCAGCCAAGGAGACAGGGTAAGCTACAATGAGCAGTTCTTC. Residues: CASSQGDRVSYNEQFF.

The chain combines TRBV5-1 with TRBJ2-1, with 8 bases aligning to TRBD2. The CDR3 totals 17 residues. Trimming cost V 2 bases and J 2 bases; bases outside gene matches: 9. Germline values: CDR1 SGHRS, CDR2 YFSETQ. The CDR3 DNA reads as TGCGCCAGCAGCTTATCAGCGGGAGCCCTTCCCTACAATGAGCAGTTCTTC. It codes for CASSLSAGALPYNEQFF.

This chain connects TRBV29-1 to TRBJ1-2; 8 positions agree with TRBD1. Germline V gives CDR1 SQVTM, CDR2 ANQGSEA. The CDR3 extends over 13 amino acids. Losses at the gene ends were 6 bases for V and 4 bases for J; bases not matched to a gene: 7. This CDR3 is CSVPTGELYGYTF. Here the CDR3 DNA reads TGCAGCGTCCCGACAGGGGAACTCTATGGCTACACCTTC.

This sequence joins TRBV2 and TRBJ2-1, with 8 positions matching TRBD2. V shed 7 bases and J 4 bases; nucleotides not matched to a gene: 6. The CDR3 totals 14 residues. The germline V gene has CDR1 SNHLY and CDR2 FYNNEI. The CDR3 sequence: CASTGGRRYNEQFF. CDR3 nucleotides: TGTGCCAGCACTGGCGGGAGGAGGTACAATGAGCAGTTCTTC. Combining the CDR3 with reference TRBV2 and TRBJ2-1 gives the whole variable domain EPEVTQTPSHQVTQMGQEVILRCVPISNHLYFYWYRQILGQKVEFLVSFYNNEISEKSEIFDDQFSVERPDGSNFTLKIRSTKLEDSAMYFCASTGGRRYNEQFFGPGTRLTVL.

The chain couples TRBV4-1 to TRBJ2-3, with D perhaps TRBD1 (6 bases). V dropped 0 bases and J dropped 6 bases, with 10 bases sitting between them. Germline values: CDR1 MGHRA, CDR2 YSYEKL. This CDR3 has 14 amino acids. For the CDR3, the DNA is TGCGCCAGCAGCCAAGATGTTACAGGGGATACGCAGTATTTT. This translates into CASSQDVTGDTQYF.

The gene calls are TRBV9 and TRBJ2-1, with D possibly TRBD2 on 6 matching bases. This CDR3 has 17 residues. Germline-derived CDR1 and CDR2 are SGDLS and YYNGEE. Trimming left V 4 bases short and J 0 bases short, with 17 bases between. CDR3 sequence (DNA): TGTGCCAGCAGCCGGTTGGGCCGGGGGAGCTCCTACAATGAGCAGTTCTTC. This encodes CASSRLGRGSSYNEQFF.

This rearrangement joins TRBV19 to TRBJ2-2, with D possibly TRBD1 on 8 matching bases. The CDR3 has 17 amino acids. Germline V gene data show CDR1 as LNHDA and CDR2 as SQIVND (reference sequence). V was shortened by 5 bases and J by 0 bases, with 16 bases between the two germline ends. The CDR3 DNA sequence: TGTGCCAGTAGTCCCACAGGGGGGGGAGCGAACACCGGGGAGCTGTTTTTT. Translated: CASSPTGGGANTGELFF.

The chain links TRBV20-1 to TRBJ2-1; D is undetermined. Trimming shortened V by 4 bases and J by 7 bases, and 5 bases separated the two germline ends. Germline V CDR1 and CDR2: DFQATT, SNEGSKA (reference sequence). This CDR3 spans 10 amino acids. The CDR3 region has the DNA TGCAGTGCTATGGGTAATGAGCAGTTCTTC. It is translated as CSAMGNEQFF.

This chain joins TRBV28 and TRBJ2-7; 9 bases align to TRBD2. This CDR3 spans 15 amino acids. The trim removed 5 bases at V and 3 bases at J, leaving 8 bases unmatched. Germline CDR1 and CDR2: MDHEN and SYDVKM. The CDR3 loop is CASSPQREVVYEQYF. DNA of the CDR3: TGTGCCAGCAGTCCCCAGCGGGAGGTGGTCTACGAGCAGTACTTC.

The chain carries TRBV28 and TRBJ2-7; D unresolved. From germline, CDR1 is MDHEN and CDR2 SYDVKM. The CDR3 consists of 11 residues. V was clipped by 6 bases and J by 3 bases, with 6 bases between them. CDR3 nucleotide sequence: TGTGCCAGCAGCCGGATCTACGAGCAGTACTTC. Encoded protein: CASSRIYEQYF.

The J gene is TRBJ2-5, the V gene TRBV4-1; D perhaps matches TRBD2 (6 bases). Trimming cost V 4 bases and J 5 bases, with 14 bases left between them. Germline V gene sequence: CDR1 MGHRA, CDR2 YSYEKL. This CDR3 has 14 amino acids. The CDR3 nucleotides read TGCGCCAGCAGCCCCTCCCCCGGAGGGGAGACCCAGTACTTC. It translates to CASSPSPGGETQYF.

This clone has just one count. The V and J genes are TRBV6-5 and TRBJ1-2, with TRBD1 as a possible D gene (5 bases). Trimming pared 2 bases from V and 4 bases from J, leaving 14 bases between. Germline CDR1 reads MNHEY; CDR2 reads SVGAGI. The CDR3 length is 15 residues. The CDR3 is CASSYGAGGVYGYTF. CDR3 sequence (DNA): TGTGCCAGCAGTTACGGGGCAGGTGGAGTCTATGGCTACACCTTC.

J is TRBJ2-3 and V is TRBV5-1; maybe TRBD1 (5 bases). The CDR3 totals 15 residues. V lost 0 bases and J 1 base, leaving 9 bases between the germline ends. Germline lookup yields CDR1 SGHRS and CDR2 YFSETQ. The CDR3 DNA sequence: TGCGCCAGCAGCTTGGAAGGGGCCCGCACAGATACGCAGTATTTT. Translating gives CASSLEGARTDTQYF. Looking up the rest from reference TRBV5-1 and TRBJ2-3 gives the full variable domain: KAGVTQTPRYLIKTRGQQVTLSCSPISGHRSVSWYQQTPGQGLQFLFEYFSETQRNKGNFPGRFSGRQFSNSRSEMNVSTLELGDSALYLCASSLEGARTDTQYFGPGTRLTVL.

V is TRBV5-5 and J is TRBJ2-5; the D gene is possibly TRBD1 (5 bases). The CDR3 loop spans 15 amino acids. Germline CDR1 is SGHKS and CDR2 is YYEKEE (reference sequence). V gave up 3 bases and J gave up 5 bases, with 17 bases separating them. The CDR3 loop reads CASSSQGAGRETQYF. Written as DNA, the CDR3 is TGTGCCAGCAGCTCCCAAGGGGCCGGTCGGGAGACCCAGTACTTC.